The entry that follows covers one T cell receptor (beta chain) sequence. These data belong to a study of blood T cell repertoires in COVID-19. Looking at the study overall: The analysed material was cDNA or gDNA that came from T cells, B-cell-depleted T cells, or PBMCs.

Seattle-derived patients entered the study during active infection and were followed longitudinally. Trimming took off 6 bases at V and 3 bases at J, with 8 bases between the two ends. The CDR3 has 12 amino acids. Germline V gene data show CDR1 as MNHEY and CDR2 as SMNVEV (reference sequence). Using immunoSEQ multiplex PCR, the repertoire was profiled, and TCRdb retains in-frame clones only, with some absent. The sample carries approximately 290,000 clones, more than 65% recorded once. The rearrangement links TRBV27 to TRBJ1-2; unclear D gene. The sample consisted of peripheral blood. This TCR came from a person between 65 and 79 years old with COVID-19, enrolled during active disease. Here the CDR3 DNA reads TGTGCCAGCAGGCGGGAGGACTATGGCTACACCTTC. Translated: CASRREDYGYTF.